This T cell receptor (beta chain) was recorded in a study of OX40 agonist ivuxolimab in advanced cancers. The V gene lost 4 bases and the J gene lost 1 base, with 11 bases spanning the gap. The CDR3 has 14 amino acids. The germline V gene has CDR1 SGHRS and CDR2 YFSETQ. Clones were read by immunoSEQ multiplex PCR, and TCRdb kept only the in-frame ones, dropping some. The sample lists tens of thousands of clones, 83% seen once, with over 1.3% in the top ten. Sequences were derived from CD4+ or CD8+ T cells sorted from blood, sampled in a trial of the OX40 agonist ivuxolimab. This rearrangement joins TRBV5-1 to TRBJ2-5, with D maybe TRBD1 (6 bases). The origin of this receptor is an adult with an advanced solid tumor such as melanoma, head and neck, liver or kidney cancer. The CDR3 DNA reads TGCGCCAGCAGCGGGGGCGGAGGCCAAGAGACCCAGTACTTC. Translating gives CASSGGGGQETQYF. Together with reference TRBV5-1 and TRBJ2-5, the CDR3 gives the full variable domain: KAGVTQTPRYLIKTRGQQVTLSCSPISGHRSVSWYQQTPGQGLQFLFEYFSETQRNKGNFPGRFSGRQFSNSRSEMNVSTLELGDSALYLCASSGGGGQETQYFGPGTRLLVL.